The 9 T cell receptor beta chains listed next were all sequenced from one sample in a study of OX40 agonist ivuxolimab in advanced cancers. Clones were read by immunoSEQ multiplex PCR, and TCRdb kept only the in-frame ones, dropping some. The sample consists of tens of thousands of clones, about nine tenths of them appearing once. The material was CD4+ or CD8+ T cells sorted from blood, obtained in a trial of the OX40 agonist ivuxolimab. These receptors all stem from an adult with an advanced solid tumor such as melanoma, head and neck, liver or kidney cancer.

This chain joins TRBV11-3 and TRBJ2-6; D is perhaps TRBD1 (6 bases). The CDR3 runs to 12 residues. V lost 3 bases and J 12 bases, leaving 9 bases between the germline ends. Germline CDR1 and CDR2: SGHNT and YENEEA. The CDR3 loop is CASSLDRPVLTF. In nucleotides, the CDR3 is TGTGCCAGCAGCTTGGACAGACCCGTCCTGACTTTC.

The rearrangement links TRBV27 to TRBJ2-5, with D possibly matching TRBD1 (5 bases). Germline assignment: CDR1 MNHEY and CDR2 SMNVEV (reference sequence). This CDR3 has 15 amino acids. Trimming took 1 base from V and 4 from J, leaving 13 bases between them. Written as DNA, the CDR3 is TGTGCCAGCAGTTTATGGGGCCGGACGCCAGAGACCCAGTACTTC. Its protein product is CASSLWGRTPETQYF.

The CDR3 DNA sequence: TGTGCCAGCAGCTTAGATCAGGCGATAAATACGCAGTATTTT. Protein product: CASSLDQAINTQYF. V is TRBV7-2 and J is TRBJ2-3; D not certain. This CDR3 spans 14 amino acids. Germline V gives CDR1 SGHTA, CDR2 FQGNSA. V shed 1 base and J shed 7 bases, with 12 bases lying between them.

The V and J genes are TRBV4-1 and TRBJ1-3; D is possibly TRBD1 (5 bases). V shed 1 base and J shed 3 bases, with 16 bases lying between them. The CDR3 is made up of 17 amino acids. Germline CDR1 and CDR2: MGHRA and YSYEKL. CDR3 protein: CASSQVGGRVRGNTIYF. The DNA of the CDR3 is TGCGCCAGCAGCCAAGTTGGGGGGAGGGTCCGTGGAAACACCATATATTTT.

This clone was counted a single time. The rearrangement links TRBV11-3 to TRBJ2-7; 8 nucleotides line up with TRBD2. Trimming at V came to 5 bases and at J to 1 base, leaving 4 bases not matched to a gene. Germline CDR1 and CDR2: SGHNT and YENEEA. The CDR3 is 14 amino acids. This chain's CDR3 is CASSQTSVSYEQYF. The CDR3, as DNA: TGTGCCAGCAGCCAGACTAGCGTATCCTACGAGCAGTACTTC.

V usage is TRBV5-5 and J usage is TRBJ1-2; a weak D match, TRBD1 (6 bases). The CDR3 sequence is 13 residues long. V was pared by 1 base and J by 3 bases, with 7 bases between. Germline V gene data show CDR1 as SGHKS and CDR2 as YYEKEE (reference sequence). The CDR3 DNA sequence: TGTGCCAGCAGCTTGTACAGGGACTATGGCTACACCTTC. It specifies CASSLYRDYGYTF.

This clone appeared once. The chain is built from TRBV5-1 and TRBJ2-2, with 11 positions matching TRBD2. The V gene end was trimmed by 7 bases and the J gene end by 0 bases; junction bases not matched to a gene: 5. The length of the CDR3 is 16 residues. The germline gives CDR1 SGHRS, CDR2 YFSETQ. This chain's CDR3 is CASWGTSGTNTGELFF. CDR3 DNA sequence: TGCGCCAGCTGGGGGACTAGCGGAACGAACACCGGGGAGCTGTTTTTT.

The chain uses TRBV28 and TRBJ2-7; the match to TRBD2 covers 13 bases. V gave up 7 bases and J gave up 2 bases; unmatched junction bases: 5. CDR3 length: 15 residues. Germline V gene sequence: CDR1 MDHEN, CDR2 SYDVKM. The CDR3, as DNA: TGTGCCAGCACCACTGGGACTAGCGGGGCCTACGAGCAGTACTTC. This translates into CASTTGTSGAYEQYF.

The gene calls are TRBV19 and TRBJ2-4, with 8 nucleotides matching TRBD1. CDR1 LNHDA and CDR2 SQIVND come from the germline V gene (reference sequence). V lost 4 bases to trimming and J lost 8 bases; unmatched junction nucleotides: 7. This CDR3 is 14 amino acids long. The CDR3 loop reads CASSRQGNSDIQYF. In DNA, the CDR3 is TGTGCCAGTAGTAGACAGGGGAATTCGGACATTCAGTACTTC.